These T cell receptor beta chains were read from a single sample in a study of vaccination and CD4 T cells after COVID-19. Antigens for these TCRs are unknown. TCRdb recomputed calls from the PCR reads with MiXCR, one row per CDR3 protein. The data hold about 25,000 distinct CDR3 sequences, with 45% to 50% observed a single time. The sample consisted of CD4+ T cells from blood, cultured in vitro. Receptors originate from a human donor who had recovered from COVID-19. Both conserved end residues are part of each CDR3. D genes are given only for firm matches. Some rows have no size entry. The others give once, few or many, or a class for an expanded clone.

j_call | v_call | d_call | clone_size | cdr3_aa | cdr3_nt
TRBJ2-3 | TRBV27 | TRBD2 | few | CASGGTSGRASVPDTQYF | TGTGCCAGCGGGGGGACTAGCGGGAGGGCGTCCGTCCCAGATACGCAGTATTTT
TRBJ1-1 | TRBV27 | TRBD1 | NA | CASRRTGGLVNTEAFF | TGTGCCAGCAGGCGGACAGGAGGGTTGGTAAACACTGAAGCTTTCTTT
TRBJ2-3 | TRBV7-9 | TRBD1 | NA | CASSGRTGPSTDTQYF | TGTGCCAGCAGCGGAAGGACAGGGCCTAGCACAGATACGCAGTATTTT
TRBJ1-5 | TRBV23-1 | NA | NA | CASSQPLAGGRVGDSNQPQHF | TGCGCCAGCAGTCAACCCCTCGCGGGGGGGAGGGTTGGGGATAGCAATCAGCCCCAGCATTTT
TRBJ2-2 | TRBV7-9 | TRBD2 | few | CASSRGTSAGELFF | TGTGCCAGCAGCCGAGGGACTAGTGCCGGGGAGCTGTTTTTT
TRBJ2-3 | TRBV6-4 | TRBD2 | few | CASSDSAGGPDTQYF | TGTGCCAGCAGTGACTCAGCGGGGGGGCCAGATACGCAGTATTTT
TRBJ2-5 | TRBV20-1 | NA | few | CSAVGGPRETQYF | TGCAGTGCGGTAGGGGGTCCCCGGGAGACCCAGTACTTC
TRBJ1-6 | TRBV4-3 | NA | NA | CASRAGLIGSYNSPLHF | TGCGCCAGCAGGGCAGGGCTTATAGGCTCCTATAATTCACCCCTCCACTTT
TRBJ2-5 | TRBV4-2 | TRBD1 | NA | CASSQVKPGAGGETQYF | TGTGCCAGCAGCCAAGTGAAACCAGGGGCAGGGGGAGAGACCCAGTACTTC
TRBJ1-5 | TRBV12-3/TRBV12-4 | NA | NA | CASSLGGSSSYSNQPQHF | TGTGCCAGCAGTCTAGGGGGGTCCAGCAGCTATAGCAATCAGCCCCAGCATTTT
TRBJ2-3 | TRBV29-1 | NA | NA | CSVAGPQDTQYF | TGCAGCGTTGCCGGGCCCCAGGATACGCAGTATTTT
TRBJ1-6 | TRBV18 | NA | NA | CASSPEGTGSSPLHF | TGTGCCAGCTCACCAGAGGGAACGGGAAGTTCACCCCTCCACTTT
TRBJ1-2 | TRBV12-1 | NA | NA | CASSRRQGPHRGYTF | TGTGCCAGCAGCCGCAGACAGGGCCCACACCGGGGCTACACCTTC
TRBJ2-5 | TRBV19 | NA | NA | CASSRGGPETQYF | TGTGCCAGTAGTAGGGGGGGGCCAGAGACCCAGTACTTC
TRBJ2-3 | TRBV28 | TRBD1 | NA | CASSLDRGNTDTQYF | TGTGCCAGCAGCCTCGACAGGGGAAACACAGATACGCAGTATTTT
TRBJ1-2 | TRBV6-1 | TRBD1 | NA | CASSPSPGQGEAGYTF | TGTGCCAGCAGTCCATCCCCCGGACAGGGGGAGGCTGGCTACACCTTC
TRBJ2-5 | TRBV20-1 | NA | NA | CSARVQPQETQYF | TGCAGTGCTAGAGTTCAACCTCAAGAGACCCAGTACTTC
TRBJ2-5 | TRBV24-1 | TRBD1 | NA | CATSDPRELTGKTKETQYF | TGTGCCACCAGTGATCCCCGCGAATTGACAGGGAAGACGAAAGAGACCCAGTACTTC
TRBJ1-5 | TRBV28 | TRBD1 | few | CASSLLFTGGNQPQHF | TGTGCCAGCAGTCTCCTCTTTACAGGGGGCAATCAGCCCCAGCATTTT
TRBJ2-7 | TRBV28 | TRBD1 | NA | CASTRRRTGQSYEQYF | TGTGCCAGCACCAGACGGCGGACAGGACAATCCTACGAGCAGTACTTC
TRBJ2-3 | TRBV28 | NA | NA | CASSFSRATDTQYF | TGTGCCAGCAGTTTCAGCAGAGCCACAGATACGCAGTATTTT
TRBJ2-7 | TRBV7-2 | NA | NA | CASTNVRAGYEQYF | TGTGCCAGCACCAACGTTAGGGCCGGCTACGAGCAGTACTTC
TRBJ2-7 | TRBV20-1 | TRBD1 | NA | CSASNRGHEQYF | TGCAGTGCTAGCAACAGGGGGCACGAGCAGTACTTC
TRBJ1-5 | TRBV12-3/TRBV12-4 | NA | few | CASSSTGQPQHF | TGTGCCAGCAGTTCGACGGGTCAGCCCCAGCATTTT
TRBJ1-1 | TRBV12-3/TRBV12-4 | TRBD1 | NA | CASSHRGFGRTEAFF | TGTGCCAGCAGTCACAGGGGTTTCGGTCGGACTGAAGCTTTCTTT
TRBJ2-5 | TRBV5-6 | TRBD1 | NA | CASSLDRGRQETQYF | TGTGCCAGCAGCTTGGACAGGGGCAGGCAAGAGACCCAGTACTTC
TRBJ1-1 | TRBV24-1 | NA | few | CAIRGFGEAFF | TGTGCCATCAGGGGTTTCGGTGAAGCTTTCTTT
TRBJ2-7 | TRBV28 | TRBD2 | NA | CASSPQLAGDYEQYF | TGTGCCAGCAGTCCCCAGCTAGCGGGAGACTACGAGCAGTACTTC
TRBJ2-2 | TRBV11-3 | NA | NA | CASSPRDGTGELFF | TGTGCCAGCAGCCCCAGGGACGGCACCGGGGAGCTGTTTTTT
TRBJ2-3 | TRBV27 | NA | NA | CASSLIDTQYF | TGTGCCAGCAGTTTAATAGATACGCAGTATTTT
TRBJ2-1 | TRBV19 | NA | NA | CASSIRDEQFF | TGTGCCAGTAGTATTCGCGATGAGCAGTTCTTC
TRBJ1-5 | TRBV24-1 | NA | NA | CATSDPGGNRPQHF | TGTGCCACCAGTGACCCCGGGGGTAATCGGCCCCAGCATTTT
TRBJ2-3 | TRBV5-5 | NA | NA | CASSLITDTQYF | TGTGCCAGCAGCTTGATAACAGATACGCAGTATTTT
TRBJ2-6 | TRBV7-2 | TRBD1 | NA | CASSRRDRASSGANVLTF | TGTGCCAGCAGTCGCCGGGACAGGGCCAGCTCTGGGGCCAACGTCCTGACTTTC
TRBJ1-2 | TRBV28 | NA | few | CASREGNYGYTF | TGTGCCAGCAGAGAGGGGAACTATGGCTACACCTTC
TRBJ2-1 | TRBV5-1 | NA | NA | CASSWSGGGRNEQFF | TGCGCCAGCAGCTGGTCAGGTGGGGGGCGGAATGAGCAGTTCTTC
TRBJ1-5 | TRBV19 | NA | NA | CASSIVGVYSNQPQHF | TGTGCCAGTAGTATTGTTGGGGTCTATAGCAATCAGCCCCAGCATTTT
TRBJ1-1 | TRBV4-1 | NA | NA | CASSQSLNHPPEAFF | TGCGCCAGCAGCCAATCGCTCAACCATCCCCCTGAAGCTTTCTTT
TRBJ2-2 | TRBV5-1 | TRBD1 | NA | CASSQGQGTANTGELFF | TGCGCCAGCAGCCAAGGACAGGGTACAGCGAACACCGGGGAGCTGTTTTTT
TRBJ1-2 | TRBV5-5 | NA | NA | CASSPRDTRSNYGYTF | TGTGCCAGCAGCCCCCGGGACACCCGAAGCAACTATGGCTACACCTTC
TRBJ2-1 | TRBV9 | TRBD2 | few | CASSVGGVQANEQFF | TGTGCCAGCAGCGTCGGGGGGGTACAAGCCAATGAGCAGTTCTTC
TRBJ2-1 | TRBV20-1 | TRBD2 | few | CSLLSGRVGQQFF | TGCAGCTTGCTAAGCGGGAGGGTCGGTCAGCAGTTCTTC
TRBJ2-5 | TRBV20-1 | NA | NA | CSGGVAAQETQYF | TGCAGTGGCGGGGTGGCGGCACAAGAGACCCAGTACTTC
TRBJ1-5 | TRBV20-1 | TRBD1 | NA | CSAENDRGGQPQHF | TGCAGTGCCGAAAACGACAGGGGAGGCCAGCCCCAGCATTTT
TRBJ2-7 | TRBV19 | NA | NA | CASSGQNGYEQYF | TGTGCCAGTAGTGGTCAGAATGGCTACGAGCAGTACTTC
TRBJ1-6 | TRBV20-1 | NA | few | CSAWMGRDNSPLHF | TGCAGTGCTTGGATGGGCCGGGATAATTCACCCCTCCACTTT
TRBJ1-2 | TRBV5-4 | NA | NA | CASSQKLGEGYGYTF | TGTGCCAGCAGCCAGAAACTGGGGGAGGGCTATGGCTACACCTTC
TRBJ1-6 | TRBV15 | TRBD1 | few | CATKFDRQGSSPLHF | TGTGCCACCAAATTCGACCGACAGGGAAGCTCACCCCTCCACTTT
TRBJ2-3 | TRBV24-1 | NA | few | CATRRGQGDSDTQYF | TGTGCCACCAGGAGGGGGCAGGGGGACTCAGATACGCAGTATTTT
TRBJ2-1 | TRBV11-2 | NA | NA | CASSHPGHSNEQFF | TGTGCCAGCAGCCATCCGGGACATTCCAATGAGCAGTTCTTC
TRBJ2-3 | TRBV24-1 | NA | few | CATSDRGELTDTQYF | TGTGCCACCAGTGATCGCGGGGAGCTCACAGATACGCAGTATTTT
TRBJ2-3 | TRBV7-7 | NA | NA | CASSLLGSTDTQYF | TGTGCTAGCAGCTTATTGGGTAGCACAGATACGCAGTATTTT
TRBJ2-1 | TRBV25-1 | NA | NA | CASSEHRLDNEQFF | TGTGCCAGCAGTGAGCACCGACTGGACAATGAGCAGTTCTTC
TRBJ2-1 | TRBV5-4 | NA | NA | CASSLGTLSYNEQFF | TGTGCCAGCAGCTTGGGGACTCTCTCCTACAATGAGCAGTTCTTC
TRBJ2-3 | TRBV5-4 | NA | NA | CASSFIGPSTDTQYF | TGTGCCAGCAGCTTCATCGGTCCTAGCACAGATACGCAGTATTTT